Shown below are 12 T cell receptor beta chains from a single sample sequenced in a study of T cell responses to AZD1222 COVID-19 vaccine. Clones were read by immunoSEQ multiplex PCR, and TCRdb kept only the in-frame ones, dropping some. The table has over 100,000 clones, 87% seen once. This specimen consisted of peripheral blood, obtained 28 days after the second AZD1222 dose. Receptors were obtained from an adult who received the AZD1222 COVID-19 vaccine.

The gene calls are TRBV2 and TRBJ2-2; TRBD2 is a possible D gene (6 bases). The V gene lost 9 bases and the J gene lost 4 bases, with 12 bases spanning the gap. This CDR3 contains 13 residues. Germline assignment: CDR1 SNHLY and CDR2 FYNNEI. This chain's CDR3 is CARSGLSTGELFF. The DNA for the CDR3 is TGTGCCAGATCGGGACTTTCCACCGGGGAGCTGTTTTTT.

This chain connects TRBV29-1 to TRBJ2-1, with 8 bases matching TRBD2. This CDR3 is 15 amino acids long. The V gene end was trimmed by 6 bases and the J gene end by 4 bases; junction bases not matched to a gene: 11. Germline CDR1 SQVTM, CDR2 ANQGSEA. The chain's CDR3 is CSVGPGGEAYNEQFF. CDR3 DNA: TGCAGCGTCGGACCGGGGGGGGAGGCATACAATGAGCAGTTCTTC.

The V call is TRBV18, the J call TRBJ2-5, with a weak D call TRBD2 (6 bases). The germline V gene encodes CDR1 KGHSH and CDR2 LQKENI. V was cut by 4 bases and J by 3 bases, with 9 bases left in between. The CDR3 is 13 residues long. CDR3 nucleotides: TGTGCCAGCTCACACCGGGGGAAAGAGACCCAGTACTTC. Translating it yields CASSHRGKETQYF.

CDR3 in amino acids: CASSSRPSSYEQYF. The CDR3 coding sequence is TGTGCCAGCAGTTCCCGGCCCAGCTCCTACGAGCAGTACTTC. The chain recombines TRBV27 with TRBJ2-7; D call uncertain. The V gene's germline CDR1 is MNHEY and CDR2 SMNVEV (reference sequence). The V end lost 4 bases, the J end lost 0 bases, and 10 bases lay between the germline ends. This CDR3 is 14 amino acids long.

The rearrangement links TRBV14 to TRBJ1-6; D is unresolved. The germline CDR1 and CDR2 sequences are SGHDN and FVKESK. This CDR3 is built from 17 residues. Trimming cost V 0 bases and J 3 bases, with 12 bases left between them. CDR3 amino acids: CASSQDTVWYYNSPLHF. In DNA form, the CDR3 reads TGTGCCAGCAGCCAAGACACAGTATGGTACTATAATTCACCCCTCCACTTT.

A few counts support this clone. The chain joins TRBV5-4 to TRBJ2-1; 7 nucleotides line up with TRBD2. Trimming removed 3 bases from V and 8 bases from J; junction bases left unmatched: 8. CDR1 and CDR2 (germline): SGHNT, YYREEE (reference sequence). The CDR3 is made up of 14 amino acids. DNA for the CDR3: TGTGCCAGCAGCTCGTGGGGGGGGAAGGATGAGCAGTTCTTC. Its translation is CASSSWGGKDEQFF.

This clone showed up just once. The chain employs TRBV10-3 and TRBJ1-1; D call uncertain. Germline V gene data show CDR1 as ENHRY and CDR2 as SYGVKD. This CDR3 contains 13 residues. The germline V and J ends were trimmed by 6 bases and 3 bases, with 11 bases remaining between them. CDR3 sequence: CAIRLDPDTEAFF. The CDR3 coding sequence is TGTGCCATCAGGTTGGACCCGGACACTGAAGCTTTCTTT.

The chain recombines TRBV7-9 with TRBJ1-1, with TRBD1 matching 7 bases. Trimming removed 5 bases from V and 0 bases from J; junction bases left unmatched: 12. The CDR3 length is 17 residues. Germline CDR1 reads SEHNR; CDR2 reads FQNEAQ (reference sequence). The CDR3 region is CASSPLDRVGMNTEAFF. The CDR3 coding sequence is TGTGCCAGCAGCCCCCTCGACAGGGTAGGAATGAACACTGAAGCTTTCTTT.

The CDR3 loop reads CASATYRDFTGELFF. CDR3 bases: TGTGCCAGTGCTACCTACAGGGATTTCACCGGGGAGCTGTTTTTT. The V gene is TRBV19, the J gene TRBJ2-2, with D possibly TRBD1 on 6 matching bases. Germline loops: CDR1 LNHDA, CDR2 SQIVND (reference sequence). The V gene lost 8 bases and the J gene lost 4 bases, with 17 bases spanning the gap. This CDR3 region has 15 residues.

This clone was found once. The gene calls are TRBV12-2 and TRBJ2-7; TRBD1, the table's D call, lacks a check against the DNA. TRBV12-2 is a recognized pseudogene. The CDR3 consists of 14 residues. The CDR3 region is CASRLGHTSYEQYF. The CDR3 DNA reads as TGTGCAAGTCGCTTAGGGCATACATCCTACGAGCAGTACTTC.

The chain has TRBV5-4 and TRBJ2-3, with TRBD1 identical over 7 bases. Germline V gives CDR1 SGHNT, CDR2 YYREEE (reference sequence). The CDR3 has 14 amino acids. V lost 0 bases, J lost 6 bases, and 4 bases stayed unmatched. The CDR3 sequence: CASSLGTRGDTQYF. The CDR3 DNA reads TGTGCCAGCAGCTTGGGCACCAGGGGGGATACGCAGTATTTT.

Written as DNA, the CDR3 is TGTGCCAGCAGCGTAGGTAGCGGGACCTCCGGGGAGACCCAGTACTTC. Translating gives CASSVGSGTSGETQYF. The rearrangement joins TRBV9 to TRBJ2-5; 8 bases map to TRBD2. Trimming removed 0 bases from V and 5 bases from J; junction bases left unmatched: 9. The CDR3 totals 16 residues. Germline V gene lookup returns CDR1 SGDLS and CDR2 YYNGEE.